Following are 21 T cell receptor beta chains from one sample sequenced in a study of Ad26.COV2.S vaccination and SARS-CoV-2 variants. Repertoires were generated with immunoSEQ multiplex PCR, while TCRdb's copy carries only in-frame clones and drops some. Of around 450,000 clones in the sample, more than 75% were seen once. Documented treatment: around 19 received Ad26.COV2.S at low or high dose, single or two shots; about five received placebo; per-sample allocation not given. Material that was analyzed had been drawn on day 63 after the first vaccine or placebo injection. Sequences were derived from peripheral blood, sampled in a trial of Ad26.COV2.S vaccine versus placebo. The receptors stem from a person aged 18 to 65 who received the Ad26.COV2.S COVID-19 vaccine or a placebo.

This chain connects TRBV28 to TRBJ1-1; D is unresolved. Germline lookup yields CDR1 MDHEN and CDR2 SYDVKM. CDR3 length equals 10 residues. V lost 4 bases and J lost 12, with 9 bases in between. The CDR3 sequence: CASSSGRTFF. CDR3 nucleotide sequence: TGTGCCAGCAGTTCTGGGAGAACTTTCTTT.

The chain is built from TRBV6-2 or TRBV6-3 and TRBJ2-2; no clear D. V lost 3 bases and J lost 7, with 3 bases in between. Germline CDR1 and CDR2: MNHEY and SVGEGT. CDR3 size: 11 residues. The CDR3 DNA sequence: TGTGCCAGCAGTTATGGCGGGGAGCTGTTTTTT. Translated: CASSYGGELFF.

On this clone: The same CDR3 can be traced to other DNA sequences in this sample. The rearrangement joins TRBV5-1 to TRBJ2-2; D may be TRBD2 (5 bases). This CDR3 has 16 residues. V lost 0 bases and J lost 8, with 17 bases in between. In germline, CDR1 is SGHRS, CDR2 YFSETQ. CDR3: CASSLAGLGAQGELFF. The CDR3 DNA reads TGCGCCAGCAGCTTGGCCGGACTTGGAGCGCAGGGGGAGCTGTTTTTT.

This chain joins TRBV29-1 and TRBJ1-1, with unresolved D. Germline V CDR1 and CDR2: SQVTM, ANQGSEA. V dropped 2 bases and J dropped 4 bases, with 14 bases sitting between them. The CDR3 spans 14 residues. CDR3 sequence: CSVERGQMITEAFF. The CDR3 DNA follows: TGCAGCGTTGAAAGAGGGCAGATGATCACTGAAGCTTTCTTT.

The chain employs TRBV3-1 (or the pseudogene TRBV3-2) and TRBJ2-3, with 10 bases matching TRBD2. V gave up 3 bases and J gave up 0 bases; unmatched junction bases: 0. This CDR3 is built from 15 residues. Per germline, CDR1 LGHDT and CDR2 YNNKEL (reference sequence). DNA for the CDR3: TGTGCCAGCAGCCAGACTAGCGGGAGCACAGATACGCAGTATTTT. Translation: CASSQTSGSTDTQYF.

CDR3 amino acids: CASSSDGGYTF. CDR3 bases: TGTGCCAGCAGCTCTGACGGCGGCTACACCTTC. V gene TRBV27 combines with J gene TRBJ1-2, with D hard to call. The germline V gene encodes CDR1 MNHEY and CDR2 SMNVEV (reference sequence). Trimming stripped 6 bases from V and 8 bases from J, with 10 bases between. The CDR3 is made up of 11 amino acids.

CDR3 amino acids: CASSLRTGGNSGNTIYF. CDR3 bases: TGTGCCAGCAGCCTCCGGACAGGTGGGAACTCTGGAAACACCATATATTTT. This chain connects TRBV9 to TRBJ1-3; 7 bases match TRBD1. Trimming took 4 bases from V and 0 from J; bases not matched to a gene: 10. The germline CDR1 and CDR2 sequences are SGDLS and YYNGEE. The CDR3 spans 17 residues.

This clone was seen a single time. DNA for the CDR3: TGCGCCAGCAGCTCCCGTGGATCAGCGACCAGCTACAATGAGCAGTTCTTC. Translating gives CASSSRGSATSYNEQFF. The rearrangement joins TRBV5-1 to TRBJ2-1; D ambiguous. Germline V gene lookup returns CDR1 SGHRS and CDR2 YFSETQ. The length of the CDR3 is 17 residues. V lost 3 bases to trimming and J lost 3 bases, with 19 bases between them.

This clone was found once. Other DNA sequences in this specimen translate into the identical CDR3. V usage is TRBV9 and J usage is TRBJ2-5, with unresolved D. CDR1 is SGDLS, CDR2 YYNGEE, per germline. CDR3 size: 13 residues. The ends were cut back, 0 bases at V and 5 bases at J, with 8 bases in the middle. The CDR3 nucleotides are TGTGCCAGCAGCGTAGGTGTTCAGGAGACCCAGTACTTC. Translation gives CASSVGVQETQYF.

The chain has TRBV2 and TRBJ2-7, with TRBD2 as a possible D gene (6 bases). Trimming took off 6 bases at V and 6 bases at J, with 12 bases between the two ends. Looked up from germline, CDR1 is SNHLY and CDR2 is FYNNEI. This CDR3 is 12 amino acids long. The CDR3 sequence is CASSAGPAEQYF. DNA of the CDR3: TGTGCCAGCAGCGCGGGGCCGGCCGAGCAGTACTTC.

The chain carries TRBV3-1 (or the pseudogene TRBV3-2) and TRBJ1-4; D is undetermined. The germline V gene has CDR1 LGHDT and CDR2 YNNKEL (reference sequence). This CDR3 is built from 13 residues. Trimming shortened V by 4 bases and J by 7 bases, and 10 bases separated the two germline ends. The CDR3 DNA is TGTGCCAGCAGCCTACTCGCGGGTGAAAAACTGTTTTTT. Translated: CASSLLAGEKLFF.

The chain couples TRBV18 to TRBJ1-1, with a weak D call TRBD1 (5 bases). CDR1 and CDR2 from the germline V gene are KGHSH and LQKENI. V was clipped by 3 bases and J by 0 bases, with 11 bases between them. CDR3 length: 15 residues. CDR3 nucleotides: TGTGCCAGCTCACCCCCGGGACCGTTGAACACTGAAGCTTTCTTT. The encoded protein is CASSPPGPLNTEAFF.

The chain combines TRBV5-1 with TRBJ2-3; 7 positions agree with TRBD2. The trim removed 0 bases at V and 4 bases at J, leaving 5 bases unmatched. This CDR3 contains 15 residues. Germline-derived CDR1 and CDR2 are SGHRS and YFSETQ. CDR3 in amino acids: CASSLGPGGADTQYF. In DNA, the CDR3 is TGCGCCAGCAGCTTGGGGCCGGGGGGAGCAGATACGCAGTATTTT. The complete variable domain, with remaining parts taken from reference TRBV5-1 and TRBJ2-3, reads KAGVTQTPRYLIKTRGQQVTLSCSPISGHRSVSWYQQTPGQGLQFLFEYFSETQRNKGNFPGRFSGRQFSNSRSEMNVSTLELGDSALYLCASSLGPGGADTQYFGPGTRLTVL.

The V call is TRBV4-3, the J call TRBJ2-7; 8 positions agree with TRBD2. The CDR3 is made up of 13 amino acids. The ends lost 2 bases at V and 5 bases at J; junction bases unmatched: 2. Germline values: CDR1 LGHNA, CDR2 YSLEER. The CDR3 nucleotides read TGCGCCAGCAGCCAACTACTAGCGGACGAGCAGTACTTC. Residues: CASSQLLADEQYF.

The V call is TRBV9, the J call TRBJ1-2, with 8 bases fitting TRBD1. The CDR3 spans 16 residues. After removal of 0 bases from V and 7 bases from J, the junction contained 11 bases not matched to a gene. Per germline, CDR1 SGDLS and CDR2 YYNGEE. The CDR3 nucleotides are TGTGCCAGCAGCGTAGATGAGGCAGGGGGCTCCTCTGGCTACACCTTC. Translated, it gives CASSVDEAGGSSGYTF.

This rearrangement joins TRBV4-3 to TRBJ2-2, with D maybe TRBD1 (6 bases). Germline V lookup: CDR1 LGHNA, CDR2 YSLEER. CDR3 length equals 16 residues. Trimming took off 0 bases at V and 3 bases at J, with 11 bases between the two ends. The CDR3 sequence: CASSQDYRADTGELFF. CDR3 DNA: TGCGCCAGCAGCCAAGATTACAGGGCGGACACCGGGGAGCTGTTTTTT.

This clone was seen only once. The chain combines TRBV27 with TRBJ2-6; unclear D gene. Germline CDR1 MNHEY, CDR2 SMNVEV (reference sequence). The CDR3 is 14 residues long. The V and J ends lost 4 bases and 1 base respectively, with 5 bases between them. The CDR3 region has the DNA TGTGCCAGCAGTTCTGGGTCTGGGGCCAACGTCCTGACTTTC. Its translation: CASSSGSGANVLTF.

The CDR3 spells CASGKPSPRGQPQHF. In DNA, the CDR3 is TGTGCCAGCGGTAAGCCCTCCCCAAGGGGCCAGCCCCAGCATTTT. The chain joins TRBV28 to TRBJ1-5, with D possibly matching TRBD1 (5 bases). V was trimmed by 8 bases and J by 7 bases, leaving 21 bases between them. This CDR3 spans 15 amino acids. CDR1 MDHEN and CDR2 SYDVKM come from the germline V gene.

The CDR3 reads CASSLGPGQPQHF. In DNA form, the CDR3 reads TGTGCCAGCAGCTTAGGACCGGGACAGCCCCAGCATTTT. The chain uses TRBV7-9 and TRBJ1-5; D is uncertain. CDR3 size: 13 residues. V shed 1 base and J shed 7 bases, with 8 bases lying between them. From germline, CDR1 is SEHNR and CDR2 FQNEAQ (reference sequence).

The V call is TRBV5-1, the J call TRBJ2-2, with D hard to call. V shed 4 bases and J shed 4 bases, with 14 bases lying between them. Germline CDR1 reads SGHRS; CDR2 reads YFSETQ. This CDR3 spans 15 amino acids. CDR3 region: CASSPTRAGTGELFF. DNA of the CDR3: TGCGCCAGCAGCCCCACCCGTGCTGGCACCGGGGAGCTGTTTTTT.

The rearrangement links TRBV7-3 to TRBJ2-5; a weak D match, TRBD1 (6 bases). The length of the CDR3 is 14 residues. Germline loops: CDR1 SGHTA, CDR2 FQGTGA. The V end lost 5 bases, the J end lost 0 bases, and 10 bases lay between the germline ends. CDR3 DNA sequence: TGTGCCAGCAGCCCGACAGGATACCAAGAGACCCAGTACTTC. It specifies CASSPTGYQETQYF.